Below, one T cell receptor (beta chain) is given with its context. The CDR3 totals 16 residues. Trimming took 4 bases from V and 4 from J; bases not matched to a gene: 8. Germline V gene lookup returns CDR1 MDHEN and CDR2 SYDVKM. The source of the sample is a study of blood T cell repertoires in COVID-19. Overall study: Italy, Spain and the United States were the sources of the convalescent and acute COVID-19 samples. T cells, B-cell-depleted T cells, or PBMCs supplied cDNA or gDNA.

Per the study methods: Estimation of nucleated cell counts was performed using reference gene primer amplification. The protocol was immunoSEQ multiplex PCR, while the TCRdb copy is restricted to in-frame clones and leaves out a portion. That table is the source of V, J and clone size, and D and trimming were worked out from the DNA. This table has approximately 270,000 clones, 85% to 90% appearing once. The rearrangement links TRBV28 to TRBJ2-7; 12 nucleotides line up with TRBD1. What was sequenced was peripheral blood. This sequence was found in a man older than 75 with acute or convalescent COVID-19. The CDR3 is CASSSLRDRGRYEQYF. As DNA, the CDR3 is TGTGCCAGCAGTTCCCTCCGGGACAGGGGGCGTTACGAGCAGTACTTC. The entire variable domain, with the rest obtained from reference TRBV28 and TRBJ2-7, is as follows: DVKVTQSSRYLVKRTGEKVFLECVQDMDHENMFWYRQDPGLGLRLIYFSYDVKMKEKGDIPEGYSVSREKKERFSLILESASTNQTSMYLCASSSLRDRGRYEQYFGPGTRLTVT.